This TCR beta chain was recovered during a study of response to subunit inactivated influenza vaccine. The CDR3 runs to 16 residues. Germline V lookup: CDR1 MNHNS, CDR2 SASEGT. Many counts were recorded for this clonotype. A junction end diverges from the germline sequence, so it may reflect a read error. TCRdb analysed the RT-PCR reads with MiXCR anew, one entry per CDR3 protein. The sample contains approximately 730,000 distinct CDR3 sequences, about 15% of which appear only once. The gene calls are TRBV6-1 and TRBJ1-3, with a weak D call TRBD1 (5 bases). This clonotype was obtained from a man aged 50 to 60 who received an inactivated influenza vaccine. Sample: PBMCs from blood, taken less than 15 days before vaccination. The CDR3 bases are TGTGCCAGCTGTGAAATCGGATTGACAGCTGGAAACACCATATATTTT. Its translation is CASCEIGLTAGNTIYF.